The 25 T cell receptor beta chains in this list originate from one sample, sequenced in a study of blood T cell repertoires in COVID-19. Only in-frame clones appear in the TCRdb table, and some are missing; sequencing was by immunoSEQ multiplex PCR. The table lists 200,000 to 250,000 clones, approximately 86% of them singletons. Sequenced: peripheral blood. The receptors originated from a woman aged 50 to 65 with COVID-19, enrolled during active disease.

The chain joins TRBV6-6 to TRBJ2-5; 7 bases line up with TRBD1. V dropped 7 bases and J dropped 1; count of bases not matched to a gene: 6. Germline CDR1 is MNHNY and CDR2 is SVGAGI (reference sequence). The length of the CDR3 is 14 residues. The CDR3 sequence: CASTQDRRQETQYF. CDR3 DNA sequence: TGTGCCAGCACCCAGGACAGGCGCCAAGAGACCCAGTACTTC.

This rearrangement joins TRBV19 to TRBJ1-1; maybe TRBD1 (5 bases). Germline CDR1 is LNHDA and CDR2 is SQIVND (reference sequence). This CDR3 is 13 amino acids long. The V gene lost 6 bases and the J gene lost 1 base, with 9 bases spanning the gap. The DNA for the CDR3 is TGTGCCAGTAGGTGGGGGGGGAACACTGAAGCTTTCTTT. Its protein is CASRWGGNTEAFF.

The V gene is TRBV19, the J gene TRBJ1-2; D unresolved. V lost 5 bases to trimming and J lost 5 bases, with 9 bases between them. Per the germline V gene, CDR1 is LNHDA and CDR2 is SQIVND (reference sequence). The CDR3 covers 12 residues. DNA for the CDR3: TGTGCCAGTAGTCGGGATCTTTATGGCTACACCTTC. Translating gives CASSRDLYGYTF.

This rearrangement joins TRBV5-4 to TRBJ2-1; D is perhaps TRBD1 (5 bases). The V end lost 3 bases, the J end lost 10 bases, and 14 bases lay between the germline ends. Germline V gene data show CDR1 as SGHNT and CDR2 as YYREEE (reference sequence). There are 13 residues in the CDR3. The CDR3 loop reads CASSSSGRAEQFF. CDR3 coding DNA: TGTGCCAGCAGCTCTTCCGGCAGGGCGGAGCAGTTCTTC.

The chain couples TRBV21-1 to TRBJ1-1; the table's TRBD1 call for D was not verified on the DNA. TRBV21-1 has pseudogene status. The CDR3 contains 18 residues. CDR3 loop: CASLTRDRGEKVNTEAFF. As DNA, the CDR3 is TGTGCCAGCCTAACCCGGGACAGGGGCGAAAAGGTGAACACTGAAGCTTTCTTT.

The CDR3 sequence is CASSSGQGTAGNTIYF. The CDR3 DNA sequence: TGCGCCAGCAGCTCGGGACAGGGGACGGCTGGAAACACCATATATTTT. This chain links TRBV5-1 with TRBJ1-3; 10 nucleotides align to TRBD1. The J segment lost 2 bases and the V segment lost 3 bases, leaving 5 bases of the junction unmatched. Germline assignment: CDR1 SGHRS and CDR2 YFSETQ. The CDR3 consists of 16 residues.

V is TRBV11-3 and J is TRBJ2-7; the match to TRBD2 covers 11 bases. Germline trimming cut 5 bases from V and 6 bases from J; bases unmatched to any gene: 9. Germline V gene data show CDR1 as SGHNT and CDR2 as YENEEA. This CDR3 spans 15 amino acids. This CDR3 is CASSGGTSGALEQYF. The CDR3 DNA reads as TGTGCCAGCAGCGGGGGGACTAGCGGAGCCCTCGAGCAGTACTTC.

About this clone itself: This could be a read error, since a much larger clone is one nucleotide away. The chain combines TRBV4-1 with TRBJ2-7, with TRBD2 identical over 12 bases. V gave up 3 bases and J gave up 8 bases; unmatched junction bases: 20. This CDR3 spans 19 amino acids. Germline assignment: CDR1 MGHRA and CDR2 YSYEKL. The CDR3 protein is CASSQGRLAGGPRRDKQYF. CDR3 bases: TGCGCCAGCAGCCAGGGGCGCCTAGCGGGGGGGCCCAGGAGAGATAAGCAGTACTTC.

The chain is built from TRBV2 and TRBJ1-1, with 9 nucleotides matching TRBD1. CDR3 size: 14 residues. Germline trimming cut 10 bases from V and 5 bases from J; bases unmatched to any gene: 11. From germline, CDR1 is SNHLY and CDR2 FYNNEI. This CDR3 is CATKQGAGGTEAFF. The DNA for the CDR3 is TGTGCCACCAAACAGGGGGCCGGAGGGACTGAAGCTTTCTTT. Complete variable domain (other parts from reference TRBV2 and TRBJ1-1): EPEVTQTPSHQVTQMGQEVILRCVPISNHLYFYWYRQILGQKVEFLVSFYNNEISEKSEIFDDQFSVERPDGSNFTLKIRSTKLEDSAMYFCATKQGAGGTEAFFGQGTRLTVV.

The chain has TRBV7-2 and TRBJ2-5; TRBD2 matches at 11 bases. After removal of 5 bases from V and 5 bases from J, the junction contained 7 bases not matched to a gene. This CDR3 is built from 15 residues. Germline CDR1 and CDR2: SGHTA and FQGNSA. The CDR3 reads CASSPLAGARETQYF. The CDR3 DNA is TGTGCCAGCAGCCCACTAGCGGGGGCCCGGGAGACCCAGTACTTC.

This chain connects TRBV27 to TRBJ2-7, with a weak D call TRBD1 (6 bases). Trimming removed 10 bases from V and 4 bases from J, with 20 bases in between. The CDR3 runs to 14 residues. The germline V gene has CDR1 MNHEY and CDR2 SMNVEV (reference sequence). CDR3 sequence: CATHRTDMIYEQYF. CDR3 in DNA: TGTGCCACCCATCGGACAGATATGATTTACGAGCAGTACTTC.

The chain is built from TRBV7-8 and TRBJ2-7; a possible D gene is TRBD2 (5 bases). Deletions cut 0 bases from V and 6 bases from J, with 21 bases between. The CDR3 spans 17 residues. Germline values: CDR1 SGHVS, CDR2 FQNEAQ. CDR3 region: CASSLARGFGRGGEQYF. CDR3 nucleotides: TGTGCCAGCAGCTTAGCGCGAGGGTTTGGCCGGGGTGGCGAGCAGTACTTC.

The chain couples TRBV7-2 to TRBJ2-1; tentative D call: TRBD1 (5 bases). This CDR3 region has 14 residues. Germline V CDR1 and CDR2: SGHTA, FQGNSA. The V gene lost 3 bases and the J gene lost 7 bases, with 13 bases spanning the gap. The CDR3 bases are TGTGCCAGCAGCTTGGGGCCAGACGGAAATGAGCAGTTCTTC. Encoded protein: CASSLGPDGNEQFF.

V and J are TRBV6-5 and TRBJ2-7; D is uncertain. Per germline, CDR1 MNHEY and CDR2 SVGAGI. The CDR3 contains 14 residues. V lost 2 bases to trimming and J lost 4 bases, with 12 bases between them. This CDR3 is CASSYTSSRYEQYF. As DNA, the CDR3 is TGTGCCAGCAGTTACACTTCTAGTAGATACGAGCAGTACTTC.

This sequence joins TRBV6-4 and TRBJ2-7; TRBD1 matches at 8 bases. The CDR3 spans 14 residues. V dropped 4 bases and J dropped 3; count of bases not matched to a gene: 5. Germline CDR1 and CDR2: MRHNA and SNTAGT. CDR3: CASSGQGKGYEQYV. CDR3 nucleotide sequence: TGTGCCAGCAGTGGACAGGGGAAAGGCTACGAGCAGTACGTC.

The gene calls are TRBV2 and TRBJ2-4; 14 positions match TRBD2. Looked up from germline, CDR1 is SNHLY and CDR2 is FYNNEI. V shed 2 bases, J shed 7 bases, and the junction held 1 base outside the gene matches. This CDR3 has 15 residues. CDR3 amino acids: CASSERTSGGNIQYF. CDR3 DNA sequence: TGTGCCAGCAGTGAAAGGACTAGCGGGGGGAACATTCAGTACTTC. The full variable domain, its missing parts supplied by reference TRBV2 and TRBJ2-4, is EPEVTQTPSHQVTQMGQEVILRCVPISNHLYFYWYRQILGQKVEFLVSFYNNEISEKSEIFDDQFSVERPDGSNFTLKIRSTKLEDSAMYFCASSERTSGGNIQYFGAGTRLSVL.

The chain employs TRBV5-4 and TRBJ1-5; 9 bases agree with TRBD1. V lost 3 bases, J lost 3 bases, and 4 bases stayed unmatched. This CDR3 contains 15 residues. CDR1 and CDR2 from the germline V gene are SGHNT and YYREEE (reference sequence). DNA for the CDR3: TGTGCCAGCAGCTCGGGACAGGGCCCCAATCAGCCCCAGCATTTT. Its translation: CASSSGQGPNQPQHF.

V gene TRBV28 combines with J gene TRBJ1-5; 10 bases map to TRBD1. Germline V gene data show CDR1 as MDHEN and CDR2 as SYDVKM. Trimming took 7 bases from V and 6 from J; bases not matched to a gene: 9. The CDR3 extends over 15 amino acids. The chain's CDR3 is CASTPRGQGSQPQHF. CDR3 sequence (DNA): TGTGCCAGCACCCCACGGGGACAGGGGAGTCAGCCCCAGCATTTT. The full variable domain, in which reference TRBV28 and TRBJ1-5 provide the parts outside the CDR3, is DVKVTQSSRYLVKRTGEKVFLECVQDMDHENMFWYRQDPGLGLRLIYFSYDVKMKEKGDIPEGYSVSREKKERFSLILESASTNQTSMYLCASTPRGQGSQPQHFGDGTRLSIL.

The gene calls are TRBV28 and TRBJ1-5; TRBD1 aligns across 12 bases. CDR1 MDHEN and CDR2 SYDVKM come from the germline V gene. The CDR3 totals 16 residues. V trimming: 10 bases; J trimming: 5 bases; junction bases outside the gene matches: 12. CDR3 sequence reads: CATGAGTGGWYQPQHF. The CDR3 bases are TGTGCCACCGGAGCGGGGACAGGGGGCTGGTATCAGCCCCAGCATTTT. The full variable domain, completed using reference TRBV28 and TRBJ1-5, is DVKVTQSSRYLVKRTGEKVFLECVQDMDHENMFWYRQDPGLGLRLIYFSYDVKMKEKGDIPEGYSVSREKKERFSLILESASTNQTSMYLCATGAGTGGWYQPQHFGDGTRLSIL.

This chain joins TRBV5-4 and TRBJ2-1; D uncertain. CDR1 is SGHNT and CDR2 is YYREEE in the germline V gene (reference sequence). V was pared by 1 base and J by 3 bases, with 5 bases between. The CDR3 is 13 amino acids. The CDR3 spells CASSLNSYNEQFF. CDR3 nucleotide sequence: TGTGCCAGCAGCTTGAACAGCTACAATGAGCAGTTCTTC.

This clone appeared a single time. CDR3 sequence reads: CASSPTRDYNSPLHF. CDR3 in DNA: TGTGCCAGCTCACCGACCAGGGACTATAATTCACCCCTCCACTTT. The chain employs TRBV18 and TRBJ1-6; a weak D match, TRBD1 (5 bases). V dropped 3 bases and J dropped 3 bases, with 9 bases sitting between them. CDR1 KGHSH and CDR2 LQKENI come from the germline V gene. This CDR3 contains 15 residues.

The rearrangement uses TRBV28 and TRBJ1-1, with TRBD1 matching 8 bases. Trimming at V came to 11 bases and at J to 4 bases, leaving 9 bases not matched to a gene. CDR3 length equals 13 residues. The germline CDR1 and CDR2 sequences are MDHEN and SYDVKM. The DNA for the CDR3 is TGTGCCGCTCCAGGGGGCGAGGGCACTGAAGCTTTCTTT. As protein: CAAPGGEGTEAFF.

The V call is TRBV5-4, the J call TRBJ1-1, with no clear D. Germline V gene lookup returns CDR1 SGHNT and CDR2 YYREEE (reference sequence). The CDR3 runs to 11 residues. The V gene lost 9 bases and the J gene lost 7 bases, with 13 bases spanning the gap. The CDR3, as DNA: TGTGCCACCCTGCTAGGAGGTGAAGCTTTCTTT. Its translation is CATLLGGEAFF.

The V gene is TRBV30, the J gene TRBJ2-5, with D perhaps TRBD1 (6 bases). Germline assignment: CDR1 GTSNPN and CDR2 SVGIG (reference sequence). This CDR3 region has 13 residues. V lost 2 bases and J lost 7, with 14 bases in between. DNA of the CDR3: TGTGCCTGGAGTTCGGGACAACGGGGGACCCAGTACTTC. Protein: CAWSSGQRGTQYF.

The genes are TRBV18 and TRBJ1-1; 8 bases line up with TRBD1. The CDR3 is 15 residues long. Germline assignment: CDR1 KGHSH and CDR2 LQKENI. Trimming removed 6 bases from V and 3 bases from J; junction bases left unmatched: 9. In DNA, the CDR3 is TGTGCCAGCTCTACTACAGGGGGAGGGGACACTGAAGCTTTCTTT. This gives the protein CASSTTGGGDTEAFF. Filled out from reference TRBV18 and TRBJ1-1, the complete variable domain reads NAGVMQNPRHLVRRRGQEARLRCSPMKGHSHVYWYRQLPEEGLKFMVYLQKENIIDESGMPKERFSAEFPKEGPSILRIQQVVRGDSAAYFCASSTTGGGDTEAFFGQGTRLTVV.